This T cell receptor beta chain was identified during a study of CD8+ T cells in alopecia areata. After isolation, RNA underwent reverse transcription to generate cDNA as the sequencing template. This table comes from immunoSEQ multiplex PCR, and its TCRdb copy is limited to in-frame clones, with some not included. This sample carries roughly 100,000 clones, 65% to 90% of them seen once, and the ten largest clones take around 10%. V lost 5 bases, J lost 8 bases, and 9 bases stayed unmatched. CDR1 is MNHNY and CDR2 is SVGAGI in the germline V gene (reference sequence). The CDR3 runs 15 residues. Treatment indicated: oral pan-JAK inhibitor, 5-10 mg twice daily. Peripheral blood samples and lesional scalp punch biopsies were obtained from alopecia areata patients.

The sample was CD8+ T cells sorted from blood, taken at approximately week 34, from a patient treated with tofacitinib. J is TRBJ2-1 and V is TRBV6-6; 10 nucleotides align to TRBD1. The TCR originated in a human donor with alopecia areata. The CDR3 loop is CASSDRDRGSDEQFF. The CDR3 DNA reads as TGTGCCAGCAGTGACCGGGACAGGGGTTCGGATGAGCAGTTCTTC.